This passage covers 8 T cell receptor beta chains from one sample sequenced in a study of response to subunit inactivated influenza vaccine (dated by TCRdb to between 2018 and 2020). The receptor library was made with RT-PCR. The sequencer listed for this sample is Illumina HiSeq 2500. The raw public reads went through TCRdb reprocessing: fastp at Q25, MiXCR clone calling, in-frame beta chains kept. Under each unique CDR3 protein, matching rows form one entry showing the most common genes and DNA. A total of about 520,000 distinct CDR3 sequences appear in this sample, roughly 7.9% of them only once. Around 13% of the sample goes to the ten largest clones. The sequencing here drew on PBMCs from blood, taken 23 months after vaccination. All receptors come from a man in his fifties or sixties who received an inactivated influenza vaccine. Donor details come from another sample of the same person, matched by shared clones.

This clonotype was recorded only once. A much larger clonotype is one base distant, so this may be a read error. The rearrangement uses TRBV18 and TRBJ1-3; 10 bases map to TRBD1. The germline V gene has CDR1 KGHSH and CDR2 LQKENI. The CDR3 totals 16 residues. The CDR3: CASSQDRGNTGSTIYF. The CDR3, as DNA: TGTGCCAGCTCACAGGACAGGGGGAACACTGGAAGCACCATATATTTT.

This clonotype was picked up a small number of times. The chain couples TRBV5-1 to TRBJ2-3, with no clear D. The CDR3 runs to 13 residues. The germline V gene encodes CDR1 SGHRS and CDR2 YFSETQ. The ends were cut back, 4 bases at V and 4 bases at J, with 10 bases in the middle. CDR3 amino acids: CASSRAPADTQYF. The CDR3 coding sequence is TGCGCCAGCAGCCGAGCCCCCGCAGATACGCAGTATTTT.

This chain links TRBV7-9 with TRBJ2-7, with 8 nucleotides matching TRBD2. Germline values: CDR1 SEHNR, CDR2 FQNEAQ (reference sequence). The V and J ends lost 7 bases and 5 bases, in that order; junction bases with no gene match: 7. The CDR3 sequence is 13 residues long. The CDR3 nucleotides are TGTGCCAGCAACCAACGGGGGGGAAACGAGCAGTACTTC. This gives the protein CASNQRGGNEQYF.

This clonotype was seen ten or more times. The rearrangement joins TRBV5-6 to TRBJ2-1, with D hard to call. Trimming pared 0 bases from V and 8 bases from J, leaving 6 bases between. The length of the CDR3 is 12 residues. CDR1 and CDR2 (germline): SGHDT, YYEEEE. The DNA of the CDR3 is TGTGCCAGCAGCTTGGTAACCCATGAGCAGTTCTTC. Translated, it gives CASSLVTHEQFF.

This clonotype was detected only a few times. This rearrangement joins TRBV11-1 to TRBJ2-6, with a possible D match to TRBD1 (5 bases). Germline lookup yields CDR1 SGHAT and CDR2 FQDESV (reference sequence). The CDR3 has 18 residues. Trimming pared 7 bases from V and 0 bases from J, leaving 19 bases between. The CDR3 nucleotides are TGTGCCAGCACCCGTAGGCGTCAGGGAACCTCTGGGGCCAACGTCCTGACTTTC. It specifies CASTRRRQGTSGANVLTF.

This clonotype turned up a few times. The chain uses TRBV3-1 and TRBJ2-1, with no clear D. CDR3 size: 14 residues. Germline-derived CDR1 and CDR2 are LGHDT and YNNKEL (reference sequence). V lost 7 bases, J lost 1 base, and 11 bases lay in between. The CDR3: CASTHQASYNEQFF. The CDR3 DNA is TGTGCCAGCACACACCAGGCGTCCTACAATGAGCAGTTCTTC.

This sequence joins TRBV20-1 and TRBJ2-5; 7 bases are shared with TRBD1. CDR1 and CDR2 (germline): DFQATT, SNEGSKA (reference sequence). The CDR3 length is 12 residues. Trimming removed 7 bases from V and 5 bases from J; junction bases left unmatched: 7. CDR3: CSVATGLETQYF. CDR3 bases: TGCAGTGTGGCGACAGGGCTGGAGACCCAGTACTTC.

This clonotype has at least ten counts. This rearrangement joins TRBV20-1 to TRBJ2-3, with 12 bases fitting TRBD2. The CDR3 totals 17 residues. Per the germline V gene, CDR1 is DFQATT and CDR2 is SNEGSKA (reference sequence). The J segment lost 4 bases and the V segment lost 3 bases, leaving 11 bases of the junction unmatched. The CDR3 sequence is CSASGTSGLLPPDTQYF. The CDR3 bases are TGCAGTGCTAGCGGGACTAGCGGGCTTCTACCCCCAGATACGCAGTATTTT.